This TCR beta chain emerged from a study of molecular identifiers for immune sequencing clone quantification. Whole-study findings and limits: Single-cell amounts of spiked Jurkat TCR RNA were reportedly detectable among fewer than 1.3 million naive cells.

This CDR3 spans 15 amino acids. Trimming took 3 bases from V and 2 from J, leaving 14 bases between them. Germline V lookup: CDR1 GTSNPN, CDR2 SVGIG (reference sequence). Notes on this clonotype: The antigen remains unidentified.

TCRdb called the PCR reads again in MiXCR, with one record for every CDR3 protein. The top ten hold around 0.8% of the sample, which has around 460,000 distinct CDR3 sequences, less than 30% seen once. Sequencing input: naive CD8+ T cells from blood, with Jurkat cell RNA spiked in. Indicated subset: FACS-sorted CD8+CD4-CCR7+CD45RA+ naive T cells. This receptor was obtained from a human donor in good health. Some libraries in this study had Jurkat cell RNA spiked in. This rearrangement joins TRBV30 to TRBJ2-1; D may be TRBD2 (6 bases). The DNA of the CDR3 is TGTGCCTGGAGCGGTTGGAGGGAAGCCTACAATGAGCAGTTCTTC. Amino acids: CAWSGWREAYNEQFF. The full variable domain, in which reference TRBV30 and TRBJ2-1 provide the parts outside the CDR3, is SQTIHQWPATLVQPVGSPLSLECTVEGTSNPNLYWYRQAAGRGLQLLFYSVGIGQISSEVPQNLSASRPQDRQFILSSKKLLLSDSGFYLCAWSGWREAYNEQFFGPGTRLTVL.